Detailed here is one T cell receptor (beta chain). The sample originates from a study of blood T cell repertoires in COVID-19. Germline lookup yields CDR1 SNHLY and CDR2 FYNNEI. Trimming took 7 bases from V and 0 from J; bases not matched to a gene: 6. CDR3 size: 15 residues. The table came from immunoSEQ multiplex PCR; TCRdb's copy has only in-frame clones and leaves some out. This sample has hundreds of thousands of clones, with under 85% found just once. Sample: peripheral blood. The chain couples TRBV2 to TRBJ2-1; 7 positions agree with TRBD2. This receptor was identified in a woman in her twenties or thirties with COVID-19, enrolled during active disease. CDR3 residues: CASTGGRSSYNEQFF. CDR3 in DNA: TGTGCCAGCACAGGCGGGAGAAGCTCCTACAATGAGCAGTTCTTC.